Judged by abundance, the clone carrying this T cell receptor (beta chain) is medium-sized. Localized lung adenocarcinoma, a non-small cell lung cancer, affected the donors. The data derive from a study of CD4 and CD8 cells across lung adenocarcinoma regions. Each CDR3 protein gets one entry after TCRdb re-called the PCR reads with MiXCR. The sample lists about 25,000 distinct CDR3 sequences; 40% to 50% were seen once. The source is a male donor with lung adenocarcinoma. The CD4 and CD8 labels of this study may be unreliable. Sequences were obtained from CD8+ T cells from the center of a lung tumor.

The CDR3 sequence: CASNPTGNTGELFF. The CDR3 region has the DNA TGCGCCAGCAACCCGACAGGGAACACCGGGGAGCTGTTTTTT. The V and J genes are TRBV10-1 and TRBJ2-2; weak D call: TRBD1 (6 bases). The CDR3 runs 14 residues. Germline values: CDR1 WNHNN, CDR2 SYGVQD (reference sequence). Trimming cost V 7 bases and J 1 base, with 10 bases left between them.